A single TCR beta chain is shown here with its context. The data stem from a study of T cell changes during pregnancy in multiple sclerosis. Sequenced by immunoSEQ multiplex PCR; TCRdb stores in-frame clones only, minus some. The top ten clones hold 0.64% of a sample with 35,000 to 50,000 clones, approximately 81% of them seen once. The CDR3 sequence is 16 residues long. In germline, CDR1 is LNHDA, CDR2 SQIVND (reference sequence). Trimming left V 6 bases short and J 4 bases short, with 21 bases between. This chain links TRBV19 with TRBJ2-5, with D tentatively TRBD1 (6 bases). Here the sequenced sample was CD4+ T cells from peripheral blood mononuclear cells, taken before pregnancy. The source is a female donor with multiple sclerosis, enrolled in a pregnancy study. The CDR3 loop is CASSPFNRAVIETQYF. For the CDR3, the DNA is TGTGCCAGTAGCCCCTTTAACAGGGCAGTGATAGAGACCCAGTACTTC.